One sample yielded the 8 T cell receptor beta chains listed below, sequenced in a study of blood T cell repertoires in COVID-19. This table comes from immunoSEQ multiplex PCR, and its TCRdb copy is limited to in-frame clones, with some not included. The repertoire holds some 72,000 clones, with around 80% as singletons. The sequencing input was peripheral blood. The receptors stem from a man aged 50-60 years with COVID-19, enrolled during active disease.

The chain carries TRBV4-2 and TRBJ2-1; D not certain. The germline V and J ends were trimmed by 0 bases and 8 bases, with 8 bases remaining between them. Germline V CDR1 and CDR2: LGHNA, YNFKEQ. This CDR3 is built from 13 residues. The DNA for the CDR3 is TGTGCCAGCAGCCAAGATCATGGAGATGAGCAGTTCTTC. Translation gives CASSQDHGDEQFF.

The V call is TRBV27, the J call TRBJ2-1, with 9 positions matching TRBD2. V was clipped by 4 bases and J by 6 bases; unmatched bases: 7. The V gene's germline CDR1 is MNHEY and CDR2 SMNVEV (reference sequence). The length of the CDR3 is 15 residues. The CDR3 bases are TGTGCCAGCAGTTCTCAAGCGGGAGGAAGCAATGAGCAGTTCTTC. This encodes CASSSQAGGSNEQFF.

The chain couples TRBV28 to TRBJ1-1, with TRBD1 identical over 8 bases. The CDR3 sequence is 14 residues long. Trimming cost V 3 bases and J 5 bases; bases outside gene matches: 5. Germline CDR1 reads MDHEN; CDR2 reads SYDVKM. The CDR3 spells CASSFRQGRTEAFF. CDR3 nucleotides: TGTGCCAGCAGTTTCCGACAGGGGCGGACTGAAGCTTTCTTT. The full variable domain, rest sourced from reference TRBV28 and TRBJ1-1, is DVKVTQSSRYLVKRTGEKVFLECVQDMDHENMFWYRQDPGLGLRLIYFSYDVKMKEKGDIPEGYSVSREKKERFSLILESASTNQTSMYLCASSFRQGRTEAFFGQGTRLTVV.

CDR3 in amino acids: CASSLTRGSGGYTF. The DNA of the CDR3 is TGTGCCAGCAGCTTAACTCGGGGTTCCGGAGGCTACACCTTC. V and J are TRBV7-3 and TRBJ1-2, with no clear D. This CDR3 spans 14 amino acids. Germline V lookup: CDR1 SGHTA, CDR2 FQGTGA. With 0 bases removed from V and 8 bases from J, the gap between germline ends came to 13 bases.

The CDR3 nucleotides are TGTGCCAGCAGTGAAGCGGGGGGGCGGGACGAGCAGTACTTC. Translation gives CASSEAGGRDEQYF. The genes are TRBV6-1 and TRBJ2-7; D is possibly TRBD2 (7 bases). Trimming took off 0 bases at V and 5 bases at J, with 11 bases between the two ends. The CDR3 spans 14 residues. Germline loops: CDR1 MNHNS, CDR2 SASEGT.

The chain has TRBV18 and TRBJ2-3; D possibly corresponds to TRBD2 (6 bases). V was cut by 0 bases and J by 1 base, with 17 bases left in between. The V gene's germline CDR1 is KGHSH and CDR2 LQKENI. CDR3 size: 18 residues. The CDR3 region is CASSPPQGGGKGTDTQYF. Written as DNA, the CDR3 is TGTGCCAGCTCACCACCCCAAGGCGGCGGGAAGGGCACAGATACGCAGTATTTT.

The rearrangement links TRBV9 to TRBJ2-3, with D possibly TRBD2 on 5 matching bases. The CDR3 length is 15 residues. Germline V gives CDR1 SGDLS, CDR2 YYNGEE. V was trimmed by 4 bases and J by 5 bases, leaving 17 bases between them. The CDR3: CASSPLKEDRDTQYF. The CDR3 DNA is TGTGCCAGCAGCCCCCTAAAGGAGGACCGAGATACGCAGTATTTT.

V usage is TRBV28 and J usage is TRBJ1-1, with unresolved D. V dropped 7 bases and J dropped 5 bases, with 14 bases sitting between them. Germline lookup yields CDR1 MDHEN and CDR2 SYDVKM. The CDR3 contains 13 residues. The CDR3 DNA reads as TGTGCCAGCAAACGGGGAGTGGGGACTGAAGCTTTCTTT. This gives the protein CASKRGVGTEAFF.